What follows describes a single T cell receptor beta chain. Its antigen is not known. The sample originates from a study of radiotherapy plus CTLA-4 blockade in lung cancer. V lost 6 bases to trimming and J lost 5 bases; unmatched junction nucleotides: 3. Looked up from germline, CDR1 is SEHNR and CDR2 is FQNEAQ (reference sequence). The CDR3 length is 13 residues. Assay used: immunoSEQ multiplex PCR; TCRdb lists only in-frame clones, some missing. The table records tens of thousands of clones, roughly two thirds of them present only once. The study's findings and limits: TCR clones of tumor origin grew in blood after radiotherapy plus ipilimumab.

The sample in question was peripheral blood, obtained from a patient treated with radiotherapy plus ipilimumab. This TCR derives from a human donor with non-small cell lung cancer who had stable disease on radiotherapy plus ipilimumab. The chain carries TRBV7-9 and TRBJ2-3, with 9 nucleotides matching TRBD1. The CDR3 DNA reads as TGTGCCAGCAGTCGGACAGGGGAAGATACGCAGTATTTT. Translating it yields CASSRTGEDTQYF. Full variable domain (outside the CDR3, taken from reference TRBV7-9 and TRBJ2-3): DTGVSQNPRHKITKRGQNVTFRCDPISEHNRLYWYRQTLGQGPEFLTYFQNEAQLEKSRLLSDRFSAERPKGSFSTLEIQRTEQGDSAMYLCASSRTGEDTQYFGPGTRLTVL.